This T cell receptor (beta chain) was sequenced during a study of somatic mutations in cytotoxic T cells in rheumatoid arthritis. Looking at the study overall: At nearly 100% purity, some V beta antibody-stained T-cell populations were flow-sorted, and these included V beta1+ cells that were sequenced for TCRB.

Germline assignment: CDR1 SGHDT and CDR2 YYEEEE. CDR3 length equals 14 residues. With 0 bases removed from V and 1 base from J, the gap between germline ends came to 8 bases. The CD4+ and CD8+ fractions came from positive magnetic bead selection and were purity-checked by flow cytometry. The study's findings and limits: Within the rheumatoid arthritis patients, CD8+ clonality went up as age increased (Spearman r of about 0.49). The same was not true of the healthy controls. Relative to age-matched healthy controls, rheumatoid arthritis patients did not differ significantly in CD8+ T-cell clonality.

About this clone itself: What it binds is unknown.

The protocol was immunoSEQ multiplex PCR, while the TCRdb copy is restricted to in-frame clones and leaves out a portion. The sample carries about 6,700 clones, about 70% recorded once. The specimen sequenced was CD8+ T cells sorted from blood. The chain uses TRBV5-6 and TRBJ2-7; the D is unclear. The TCR originated in an adult with rheumatoid arthritis. CDR3 coding DNA: TGTGCCAGCAGCTTGGGGGTTGGATCCTACGAGCAGTACTTC. Protein: CASSLGVGSYEQYF.